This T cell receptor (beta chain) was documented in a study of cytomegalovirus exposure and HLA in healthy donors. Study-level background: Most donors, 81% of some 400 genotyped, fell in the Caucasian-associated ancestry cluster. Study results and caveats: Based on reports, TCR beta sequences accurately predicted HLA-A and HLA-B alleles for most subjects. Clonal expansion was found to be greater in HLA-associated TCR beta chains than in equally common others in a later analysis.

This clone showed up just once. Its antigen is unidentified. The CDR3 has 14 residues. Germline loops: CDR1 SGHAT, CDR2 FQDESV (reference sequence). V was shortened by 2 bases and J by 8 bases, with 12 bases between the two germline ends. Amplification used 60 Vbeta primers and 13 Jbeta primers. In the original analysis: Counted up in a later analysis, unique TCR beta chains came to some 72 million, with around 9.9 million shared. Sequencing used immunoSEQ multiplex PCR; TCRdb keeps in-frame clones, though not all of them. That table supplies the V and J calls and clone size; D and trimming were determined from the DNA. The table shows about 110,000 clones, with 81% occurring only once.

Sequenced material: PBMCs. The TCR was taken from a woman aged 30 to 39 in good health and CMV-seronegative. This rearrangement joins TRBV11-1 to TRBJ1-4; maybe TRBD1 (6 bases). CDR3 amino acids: CASSLSTGPEKLFF. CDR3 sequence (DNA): TGTGCCAGCAGCTTATCTACAGGGCCGGAAAAACTGTTTTTT.